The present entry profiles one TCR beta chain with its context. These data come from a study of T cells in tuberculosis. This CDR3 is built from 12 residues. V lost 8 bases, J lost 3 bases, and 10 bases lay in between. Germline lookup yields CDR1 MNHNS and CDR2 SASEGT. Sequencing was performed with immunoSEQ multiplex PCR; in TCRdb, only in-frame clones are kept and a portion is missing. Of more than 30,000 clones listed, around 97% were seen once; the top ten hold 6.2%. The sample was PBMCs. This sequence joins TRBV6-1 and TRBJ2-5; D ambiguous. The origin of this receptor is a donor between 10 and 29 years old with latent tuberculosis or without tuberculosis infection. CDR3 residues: CASRVLKETQYF. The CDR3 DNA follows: TGTGCCAGCCGGGTCCTCAAAGAGACCCAGTACTTC.